This T cell receptor (beta chain) originates from a study of cytomegalovirus exposure and HLA in healthy donors (TCRdb year 2017). For the wider study: An earlier analysis of around 600 of the donors reported more than 250 Gb of sequence data and roughly 100 million unique TCR beta sequences from some 180 million T cells. An early release that covered 640 HLA-typed donors contained around 330 gigabases of sequencing data and 70 million to 100 million unique TCR sequences. Among the roughly 380 genotyped donors, around 81% belonged to the genetic ancestry cluster associated with self-reported Caucasian donors. The study aimed to test whether cataloging public T cell receptors could reveal signatures of past pathogen exposure. The study profiled the T cell repertoires of more than 500 subjects by immunosequencing and related them to cytomegalovirus serostatus. A separate validation cohort of roughly 130 different subjects was used in addition to the approximately 640-subject first cohort. The study combined high-throughput TCR immunosequencing, statistical association of individual TCRs with disease status, and machine learning to predict cytomegalovirus infection status. In a later analysis, previously published TCR beta repertoires from 500 to 750 donors were re-analyzed and high-resolution HLA genotyping was added so that TCR occurrence patterns could be studied. In the later analysis, no new phenotypic data were used to find candidate immune exposures; instead, reliance was placed on TCR beta sequences and their occurrence across donors. An earlier analysis of 587 of the donors applied high-throughput TCR beta sequencing to assess whether each TCR beta V gene segment acted as functional or pseudogenic. Alongside the repertoire data, information on donor age, sex, ethnicity and CMV serostatus was compiled. A later genetic analysis took genome-wide SNP genotypes for about three fifths of the 666 donors and used that subset as a discovery cohort. All discovery cohort repertoires had been generated using a single sequencing platform. HLA typing included class I and class II loci at four-digit resolution. The number of donors typed differed by locus, with about 620-630 for A, B, C, DRB1 and DQB1, approximately 500 for DQA1, 600 to 610 for DPA1, and 450 to 480 for DPB1. Four or five DR-DQ haplotypes were handled as single units for association and clustering because linkage in the cohort was strong. On average, around 200,000 unique TCR beta nucleotide sequences were sequenced per donor among about 400 genotyped donors of the cohort, with roughly 18% of those sequences being non-productive. Points the paper makes about the study in general: In a later analysis, around 15,000 TCR beta sequences were associated with specific HLA alleles at a false discovery rate of 0.05. A further reported finding was that TCR beta sequences accurately predicted the HLA-A and HLA-B alleles for most subjects in the first cohort. According to the authors, the approach could potentially be generalized to other disease states and immunological phenotypes. A cluster of highly shared sequence variants was judged likely to represent a technical artifact of the sequencing pipeline. Because HLA typing was missing for some donors at each locus, association tests included only the typed subset. Because counts were too low, roughly 17 rarely observed V segments, including chromosome 9 orphons, were left out of the earlier analysis of some 600 of the donors. Strong co-occurrence of HLA alleles, especially DR and DQ, made assigning TCR associations to individual alleles difficult. A later analysis reported that several top co-occurrence clusters appeared linked to parvovirus B19, influenza, CMV and Epstein-Barr virus. Immune exposure information for the cohort was limited to CMV serostatus. Across donors, most TCR sequences were observed very rarely, whereas some public TCRs were present in many individuals. Correlated functional status among segregating V segments might be attributable to linkage disequilibrium, but an unknown experimental factor could not be ruled out. In a later genetic analysis, a missense DCLRE1C variant was associated with V-gene and J-gene trimming of TCR beta chains, and the association was replicated in an independent cohort. The cohort was sequenced for TCR beta chains only, and without alpha or paired-chain data the features that could be detected were limited. Most CMV-associated TCR beta chains appeared to be HLA-restricted in a later analysis, and the HLA associations seemed to be driven largely by CMV exposure. In a later analysis, TCR association rates were found to vary across HLA loci, with the most associated TCRs seen for DRB1 alleles and the fewest for HLA-C alleles. Cytomegalovirus status was reported to be diagnosed by the classifier with high specificity and sensitivity in both the original and validation cohorts. Compared with equally common non-associated chains, HLA-associated TCR beta chains in a later analysis were more clonally expanded and had lower generation probabilities. The 87-base-pair reads could not distinguish some IMGT-functional V segments, including TRBV6-2 and TRBV6-3, so those segments were excluded. In vitro tests confirmed that a few of the cytomegalovirus-associated TCR beta chains recognize cytomegalovirus antigens. The presence/absence analyses assumed that sequencing depth was roughly uniform across donors, and that assumption may not be true. According to a later genetic analysis, donors in an Asian-associated ancestry cluster had fewer N-insertions in productive TCRs than the approximately 710-donor mean. In the study, around 150 TCR beta chains were listed as associated with cytomegalovirus. An earlier analysis of 587 of the donors showed that most TCR beta V segments appeared in productive rearrangements either about 90% or about 30% of the time, which broadly matched IMGT annotations.

In the case of this clone: The clone's antigen remains unknown. No qualities accompany the bases; no much larger clone lies one base away.

The method was the immunoSEQ multiplex PCR assay. For the multiplex PCR, a mixture combining 60 forward primers for TCR Vbeta segments and 13 reverse primers for TCR Jbeta segments was used. Amplification of the CDR3 region of rearranged TCR beta genes was performed with a multiplex PCR assay on genomic DNA. Amplified TCR beta libraries were sequenced as 87-base-pair reads on the Illumina HiSeq System. On the study's bioinformatics: In a later analysis, 70 million to 95 million unique TCR beta chains were counted across the 650 to 700 repertoires, and approximately 9.9 million of these chains were shared by at least two donors. Raw reads were error-corrected and collapsed into unique sequences with a nearest-neighbor algorithm that merged closely related sequences to remove PCR and sequencing errors. To assign V, D and J gene segments, CDR3 sequences were aligned to IMGT reference sequences. Each retained sequence needed at least a six-nucleotide match to both a V gene segment and a J gene segment. A rearrangement counted as productive if the CDR3 had no stop codons and remained in frame with V and J, and every other rearrangement counted as non-productive. Following IMGT convention, CDR3 was defined as the stretch from the second conserved V-encoded cysteine up to the conserved J-encoded phenylalanine. In an earlier analysis of approximately 590 of the donors, sequences lacking an unambiguous match to a single V gene segment were excluded. An earlier analysis of 450 to 650 of the donors called V segments functional above 56.7% productive rearrangements and segregating when the between-donor standard deviation exceeded 5%. A statistical classification framework was developed to diagnose cytomegalovirus status using the catalog of TCR beta chain sequences. In a later analysis, TCR nucleotide sequences were compared against IMGT/GENE-DB human TR gene sequences so that V and J genes could be assigned. In a later analysis, CDR3 sequences and most-parsimonious VDJ recombination scenarios were assigned using the TCRdist pipeline. In a later analysis, each TCR beta chain was defined by its CDR3 amino acid sequence together with its V-gene family, and reads lacking a unique V-gene family were excluded. A later analysis removed 592 highly shared, low-generation-probability nucleotide sequences to deal with suspected cross-contamination and a sequencing artifact. For each public chain, a later analysis derived a clonal expansion index from normalized ranks of inferred template counts within each repertoire. Generation probabilities in a later analysis came from a VDJ recombination model fitted to out-of-frame rearrangements, and those results were checked against IGoR. In a later analysis, hypergeometric tests were used to score TCR-TCR, TCR-HLA and TCR-CMV co-occurrence, with a repertoire-size bias correction applied to TCR pairs. In a later analysis, false discovery rates were estimated by permuting HLA or CMV assignments 20 times. A later analysis grouped co-occurring TCRs with DBSCAN, adding TCRdist sequence similarity when clustering within HLA-allele-positive subsets. For co-occurrence clustering, repertoires with fewer than 30,000 or more than 120,000 public chains were excluded, along with four to six repertoires with anomalous nucleotide sharing. TCRdb's version of the immuneACCESS table is confined to in-frame rearrangements and falls short of the full clone set. An unresolved V gene accounts for under half of the shortfall where checked; the remainder is of unknown origin. V and J calls plus clone size are reproduced from that table; the DNA served to infer D and trimming. In this sample the table shows over 250,000 clones, roughly 85% of which occur a single time. Around 4% of the sample belongs to the ten largest clones.

Germline trimming amounts to 0 bases on V and 2 bases on J, with 1 as the count of junction bases outside the gene matches. CDR1 SGHRS and CDR2 YFSETQ are derived from the germline V gene. Including cysteine and phenylalanine, the CDR3 has 16 amino acids. Only the CDR3 DNA is retained, 48 bases long and in frame from the first base. The cohort comprised fewer than 750 healthy bone marrow donors. At the time of sampling, all cohort members were nominally healthy, though unrecorded immune exposures were likely present. The donor tested CMV seropositive and was one of the 289 seropositive cohort members. Every donor gave a peripheral blood sample, and the peripheral blood mononuclear cells from that sample were used for TCR beta sequencing. Genomic DNA was extracted from the blood cell samples with the Qiagen DNeasy Blood Extraction Kit.

This sequence uses TRBV5-1 and TRBJ2-3; TRBD2 lines up with 12 middle nucleotides. The source is a man aged 40-50 years in good health and CMV-seropositive. Sample: PBMCs. In nucleotides, the sequence is TGCGCCAGCAGCTTGGGACTAGCGGGAGACACAGATACGCAGTATTTT. This codes for CASSLGLAGDTDTQYF.